The 10 T cell receptor beta chains below come from one sample, sequenced in a study of regulatory T cells in long-lasting Graves disease. The TCR beta library used iRepertoire HTBI primers with Arm-PCR amplification of CDR3. Each CDR3 protein gets one entry after TCRdb re-called the multiplex PCR reads with MiXCR. The sample yields 200,000 to 250,000 distinct CDR3 sequences, 18% seen once. Time point noted: newly diagnosed GD, antithyroid drugs for less than 3 months. PBMC RNA served as the TCR library source. The sequencing here drew on peripheral blood mononuclear cells (PBMCs), taken at new diagnosis, from a patient treated with antithyroid drugs. The receptors derive from a female donor with Graves disease.

The genes are TRBV2 and TRBJ2-7, with 9 bases that match TRBD2. Germline CDR1 is SNHLY and CDR2 is FYNNEI. The trim removed 1 base at V and 2 bases at J, leaving 6 bases unmatched. The CDR3 sequence is 16 residues long. The CDR3 coding sequence is TGTGCCAGCAGTGAAGACAGGGCGGGAGGGACCTACGAGCAGTACTTC. Its translation is CASSEDRAGGTYEQYF.

Notes on this clonotype: The junction differs from germline at one of its ends, possibly a read error. The CDR3 DNA reads TGTGCCGGCAGTTACTCGGGGGAGACCCAGTACTTC. Protein product: CAGSYSGETQYF. This chain joins TRBV12-3 or TRBV12-4 and TRBJ2-5, with D perhaps TRBD2 (5 bases). The length of the CDR3 is 12 residues.

In this sample, this clonotype turned up many times. The genes are TRBV6-1 and TRBJ2-6, with D uncertain. This CDR3 is 13 amino acids long. Germline values: CDR1 MNHNS, CDR2 SASEGT. V shed 8 bases and J shed 2 bases, with 7 bases lying between them. The CDR3 loop reads CASCRAGANVLTF. For the CDR3, the DNA is TGTGCCAGCTGCCGGGCTGGGGCCAACGTCCTGACTTTC.

Many counts were recorded for this clonotype. The chain uses TRBV24-1 and TRBJ2-3, with 9 bases aligning to TRBD1. Germline loops: CDR1 KGHDR, CDR2 SFDVKD. This CDR3 comprises 15 residues. V shed 4 bases and J 1 base; nucleotides not matched to a gene: 2. DNA of the CDR3: TGTGCCACCAGTGACCGGACAGGGGGCACAGATACGCAGTATTTT. Protein: CATSDRTGGTDTQYF.

This clonotype was observed many times. The V call is TRBV9, the J call TRBJ1-3; D is ambiguous. Per germline, CDR1 SGDLS and CDR2 YYNGEE. V lost 5 bases and J lost 0, with 6 bases in between. CDR3 size: 13 residues. CDR3 nucleotide sequence: TGTGCCAGCAGGGGTGACTCTGGAAACACCATATATTTT. The encoded protein is CASRGDSGNTIYF.

In this sample, this clonotype turned up many times. Sequence at one end of the junction differs from germline and may be a read error. This chain joins TRBV11-2 and TRBJ1-1; TRBD1 might be the D (5 bases). Germline loops: CDR1 SGHAT, CDR2 FQNNGV. The CDR3 contains 15 residues. The CDR3 coding sequence is TGCGCCAGCAGCCCACGGCCGGGACTGAACACTGAAGCTTTCTTT. It codes for CASSPRPGLNTEAFF.

This clonotype was counted many times. V and J are TRBV3-1 and TRBJ1-2; 12 bases are a match to TRBD1. J gave up 5 bases and V 4 bases, and 8 bases lay outside the gene matches. This CDR3 spans 16 amino acids. Looked up from germline, CDR1 is LGHDT and CDR2 is YNNKEL (reference sequence). CDR3 DNA sequence: TGTGCCAGCAGCCGCCGGGACAGGGGGCGAGGTTATGGCTACACCTTC. Translated: CASSRRDRGRGYGYTF. Based on the CDR3 plus reference TRBV3-1 and TRBJ1-2, the full variable domain is DTAVSQTPKYLVTQMGNDKSIKCEQNLGHDTMYWYKQDSKKFLKIMFSYNNKELIINETVPNRFSPKSPDKAHLNLHINSLELGDSAVYFCASSRRDRGRGYGYTFGSGTRLTVV.

The chain has TRBV5-6 and TRBJ2-2; no definite D call. CDR3 length: 13 residues. Germline values: CDR1 SGHDT, CDR2 YYEEEE. V was clipped by 4 bases and J by 7 bases, with 11 bases between them. The CDR3 spells CASSGTRLGELFF. The CDR3 coding sequence is TGTGCCAGCAGCGGTACCCGGCTCGGGGAGCTGTTTTTT.

This clonotype occurred a few times. The chain links TRBV18 to TRBJ2-5, with 7 positions matching TRBD1. CDR1 is KGHSH, CDR2 LQKENI, per germline. The CDR3 covers 15 residues. V was pared by 3 bases and J by 4 bases, with 8 bases of the junction left unmatched. The CDR3 loop is CASSPRRQGTETQYF. The CDR3 DNA sequence: TGTGCCAGCTCACCCAGACGACAGGGTACAGAGACCCAGTACTTC.

This clonotype was picked up many times. This sequence joins TRBV30 and TRBJ1-1; the D is unclear. The CDR3 is made up of 12 amino acids. Between the trimmed V and J ends, which lost 3 bases and 7 bases, there was a span of 12 bases. Germline V gene lookup returns CDR1 GTSNPN and CDR2 SVGIG (reference sequence). CDR3 region: CAWSGTDFEAFF. The CDR3 DNA sequence: TGTGCCTGGAGCGGAACAGATTTTGAAGCTTTCTTT. Together with reference TRBV30 and TRBJ1-1, the CDR3 gives the full variable domain: SQTIHQWPATLVQPVGSPLSLECTVEGTSNPNLYWYRQAAGRGLQLLFYSVGIGQISSEVPQNLSASRPQDRQFILSSKKLLLSDSGFYLCAWSGTDFEAFFGQGTRLTVV.